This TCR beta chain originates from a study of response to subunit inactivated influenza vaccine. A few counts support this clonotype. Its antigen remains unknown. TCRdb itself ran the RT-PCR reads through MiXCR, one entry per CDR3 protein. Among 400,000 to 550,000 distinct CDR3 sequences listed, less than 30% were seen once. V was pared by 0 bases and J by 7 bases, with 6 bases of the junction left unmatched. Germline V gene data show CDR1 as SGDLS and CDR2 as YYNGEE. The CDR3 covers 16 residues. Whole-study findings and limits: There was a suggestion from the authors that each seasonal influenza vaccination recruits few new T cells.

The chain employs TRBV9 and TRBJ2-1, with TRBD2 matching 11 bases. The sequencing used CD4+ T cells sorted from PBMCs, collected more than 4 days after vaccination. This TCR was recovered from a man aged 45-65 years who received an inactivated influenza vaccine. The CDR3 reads CASSVEIAGGWNEQFF. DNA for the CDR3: TGTGCCAGCAGCGTAGAGATAGCGGGAGGGTGGAATGAGCAGTTCTTC.